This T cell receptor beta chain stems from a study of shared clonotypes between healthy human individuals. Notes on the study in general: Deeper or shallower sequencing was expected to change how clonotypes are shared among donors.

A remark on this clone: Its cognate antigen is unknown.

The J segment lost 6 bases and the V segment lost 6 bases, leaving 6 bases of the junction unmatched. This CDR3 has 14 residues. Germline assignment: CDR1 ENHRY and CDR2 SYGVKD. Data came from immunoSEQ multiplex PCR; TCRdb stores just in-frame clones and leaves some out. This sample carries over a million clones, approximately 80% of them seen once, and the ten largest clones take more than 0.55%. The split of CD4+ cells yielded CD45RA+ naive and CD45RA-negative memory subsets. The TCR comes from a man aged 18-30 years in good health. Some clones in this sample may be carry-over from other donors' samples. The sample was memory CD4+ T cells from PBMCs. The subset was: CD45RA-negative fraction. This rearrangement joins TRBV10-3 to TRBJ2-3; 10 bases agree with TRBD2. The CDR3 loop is CAISELAGADTQYF. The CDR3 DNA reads TGTGCCATCAGCGAGCTAGCGGGAGCCGATACGCAGTATTTT.